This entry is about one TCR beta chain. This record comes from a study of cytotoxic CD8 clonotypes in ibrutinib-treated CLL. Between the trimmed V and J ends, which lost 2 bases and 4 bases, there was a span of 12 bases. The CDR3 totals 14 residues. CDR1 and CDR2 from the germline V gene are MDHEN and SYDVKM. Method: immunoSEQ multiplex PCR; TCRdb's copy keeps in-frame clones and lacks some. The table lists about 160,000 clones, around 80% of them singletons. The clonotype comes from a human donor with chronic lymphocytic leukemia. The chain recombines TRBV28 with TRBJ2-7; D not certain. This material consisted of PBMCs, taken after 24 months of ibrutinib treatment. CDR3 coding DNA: TGTGCCAGCAGTTTACCCAGCCTCCCTTACGAGCAGTACTTC. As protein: CASSLPSLPYEQYF.